The clone carrying this T cell receptor beta chain was counted once. Its antigen remains unidentified. Different DNA sequences within this sample yield the same CDR3. Some clones are missing from TCRdb's copy, which holds only in-frame ones; the method was immunoSEQ multiplex PCR. The sample includes about 2.3 million clones, approximately 95% of them seen just once. The data were obtained in a study of shared clonotypes between healthy human individuals. As for the study in general: A few men and a couple of women, aged 18 to 49, were donors. Study-wide points: Rarefaction showed that sequencing of sorted subsets was incomplete (despite large depth).

Donors were Caucasian adults residing in Nashville, Tennessee, USA. The CDR3 is 13 amino acids. The germline CDR1 and CDR2 sequences are MDHEN and SYDVKM. The V and J ends lost 6 bases and 1 base, in that order; junction bases with no gene match: 2. Sequencing was performed on naive CD4+ T cells from PBMCs. The sample's subset: CD45RA+ positively selected. This sequence was found in a young man in good health. Some clones in this sample may be carry-over from other donors' samples. The chain couples TRBV28 to TRBJ2-7; 8 bases line up with TRBD1. The DNA of the CDR3 is TGTGCCAGCAGAACAGGGGGTTCCTACGAGCAGTACTTC. Its translation: CASRTGGSYEQYF.